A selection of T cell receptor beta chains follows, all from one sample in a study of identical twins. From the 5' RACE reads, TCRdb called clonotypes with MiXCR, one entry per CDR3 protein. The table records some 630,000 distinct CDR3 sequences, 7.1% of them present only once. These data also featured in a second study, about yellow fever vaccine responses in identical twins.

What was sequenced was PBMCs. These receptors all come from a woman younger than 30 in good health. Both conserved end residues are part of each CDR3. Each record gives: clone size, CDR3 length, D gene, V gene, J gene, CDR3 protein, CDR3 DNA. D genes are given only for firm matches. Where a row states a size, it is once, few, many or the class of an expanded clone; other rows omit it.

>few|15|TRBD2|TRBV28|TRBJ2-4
CASSIAGEAKNIQYF
TGTGCCAGCAGCATAGCGGGAGAAGCCAAAAACATTCAGTACTTC
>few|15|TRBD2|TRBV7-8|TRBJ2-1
CASSLASGGWNEQFF
TGTGCCAGCAGCTTAGCCAGCGGGGGCTGGAATGAGCAGTTCTTC
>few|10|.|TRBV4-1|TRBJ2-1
CASSPSPEFF
TGCGCCAGCAGCCCTTCCCCCGAGTTCTTC
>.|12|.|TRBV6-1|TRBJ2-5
CASRFVSETQYF
TGTGCCAGCAGATTTGTGTCCGAGACCCAGTACTTC
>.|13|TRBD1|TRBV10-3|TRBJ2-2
CATGTVGTGELFF
TGTGCCACAGGGACAGTCGGCACCGGGGAGCTGTTTTTT
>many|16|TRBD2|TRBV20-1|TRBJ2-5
CSARIPGLGVPETQYF
TGCAGTGCTAGAATCCCGGGACTAGGGGTACCAGAGACCCAGTACTTC
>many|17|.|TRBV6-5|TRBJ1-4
CASSYSSPGLVNEKLFF
TGTGCCAGCAGTTACTCAAGCCCGGGACTGGTGAATGAAAAACTGTTTTTT
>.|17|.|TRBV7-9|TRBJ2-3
CASSLPTSGEGADTQYF
TGTGCCAGCAGCTTACCCACGTCGGGAGAGGGCGCAGATACGCAGTATTTT
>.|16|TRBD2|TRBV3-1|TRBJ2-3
CASSQDSGRDRDTQYF
TGTGCCAGCAGCCAAGATAGCGGGAGGGATAGAGATACGCAGTATTTT
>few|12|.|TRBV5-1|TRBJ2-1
CASRLGLNEQFF
TGCGCCAGCAGACTGGGATTGAATGAGCAGTTCTTC